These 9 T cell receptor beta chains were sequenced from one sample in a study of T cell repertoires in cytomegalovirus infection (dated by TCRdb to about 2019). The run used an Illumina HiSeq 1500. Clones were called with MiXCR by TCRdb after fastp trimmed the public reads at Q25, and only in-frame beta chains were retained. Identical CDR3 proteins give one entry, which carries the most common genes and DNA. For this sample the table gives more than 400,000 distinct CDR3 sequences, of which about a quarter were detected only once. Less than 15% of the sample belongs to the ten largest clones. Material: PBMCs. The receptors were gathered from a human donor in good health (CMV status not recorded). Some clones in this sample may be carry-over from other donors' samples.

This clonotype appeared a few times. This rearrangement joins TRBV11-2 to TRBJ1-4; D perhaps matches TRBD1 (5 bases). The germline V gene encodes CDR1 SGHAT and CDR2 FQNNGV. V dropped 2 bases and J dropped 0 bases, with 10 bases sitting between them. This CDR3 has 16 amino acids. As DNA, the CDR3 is TGTGCCAGCAGCTTACAGGGACGTGCAACTAATGAAAAACTGTTTTTT. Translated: CASSLQGRATNEKLFF.

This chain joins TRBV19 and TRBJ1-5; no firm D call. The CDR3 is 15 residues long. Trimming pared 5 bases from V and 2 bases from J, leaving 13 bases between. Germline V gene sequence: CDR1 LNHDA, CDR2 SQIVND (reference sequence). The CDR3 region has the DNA TGTGCCAGTAGTTATGACGGTACAGGCAATCAGCCCCAGCATTTT. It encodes CASSYDGTGNQPQHF.

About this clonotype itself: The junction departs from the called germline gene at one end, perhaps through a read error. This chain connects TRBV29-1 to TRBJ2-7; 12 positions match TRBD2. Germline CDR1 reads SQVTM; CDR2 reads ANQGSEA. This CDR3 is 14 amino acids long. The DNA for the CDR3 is TGCAGCGTTGAGGGACTAGCGGGTCCCTACGAGCAGAACTTC. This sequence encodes CSVEGLAGPYEQNF.

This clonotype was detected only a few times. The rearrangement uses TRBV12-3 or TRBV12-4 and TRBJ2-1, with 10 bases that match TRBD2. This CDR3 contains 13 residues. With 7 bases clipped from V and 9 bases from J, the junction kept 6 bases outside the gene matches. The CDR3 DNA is TGTGCCAGCACCCGAGCGGGGGGGGGTGAGCAGTTCTTC. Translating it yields CASTRAGGGEQFF.

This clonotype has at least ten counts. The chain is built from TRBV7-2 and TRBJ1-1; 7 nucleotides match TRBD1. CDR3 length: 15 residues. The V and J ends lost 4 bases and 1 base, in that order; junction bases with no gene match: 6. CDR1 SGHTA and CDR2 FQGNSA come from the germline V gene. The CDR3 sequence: CASSSRGRGNTEAFF. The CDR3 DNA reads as TGTGCCAGCAGCTCCAGGGGGAGGGGGAACACTGAAGCTTTCTTT.

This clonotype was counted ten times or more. The CDR3: CASSFRGLAGRGEQFF. The CDR3 nucleotides are TGTGCCAGCAGCTTCCGGGGACTAGCGGGGCGGGGTGAGCAGTTCTTC. V usage is TRBV7-2 and J usage is TRBJ2-1; 13 bases line up with TRBD2. The CDR3 extends over 16 amino acids. Germline CDR1 SGHTA, CDR2 FQGNSA. Unmatched junction bases numbered 8, after V lost 3 bases and J lost 9 bases.

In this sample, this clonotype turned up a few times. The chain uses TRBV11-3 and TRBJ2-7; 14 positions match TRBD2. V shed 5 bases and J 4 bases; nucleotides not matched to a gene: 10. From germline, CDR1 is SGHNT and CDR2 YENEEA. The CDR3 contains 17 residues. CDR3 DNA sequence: TGTGCCAGCAGCCACTCGACTAGCGGGAGGGCCAGTTACGAGCAGTACGTC. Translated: CASSHSTSGRASYEQYV.

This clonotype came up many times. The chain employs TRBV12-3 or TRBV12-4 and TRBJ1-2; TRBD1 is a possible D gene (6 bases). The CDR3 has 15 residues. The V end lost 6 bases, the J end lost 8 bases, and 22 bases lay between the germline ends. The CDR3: CASSLTLQGSWGYTF. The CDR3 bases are TGTGCCAGCAGCCTCACTTTACAGGGTTCGTGGGGCTACACCTTC.

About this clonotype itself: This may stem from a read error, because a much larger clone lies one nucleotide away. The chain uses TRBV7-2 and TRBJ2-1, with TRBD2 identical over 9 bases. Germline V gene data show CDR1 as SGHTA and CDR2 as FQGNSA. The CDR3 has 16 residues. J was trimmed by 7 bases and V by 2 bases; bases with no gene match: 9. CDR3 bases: TGTGCCAGCAGCTTAATGCTAGCGGGACCGGGTAATGAGCAGTTCTTC. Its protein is CASSLMLAGPGNEQFF.